This T cell receptor beta chain is drawn from a study of CD8 T cells in ankylosing spondylitis. The ends were cut back, 4 bases at V and 1 base at J, with 11 bases in the middle. Germline V gives CDR1 SGHRS, CDR2 YFSETQ. The length of the CDR3 is 14 residues. Libraries for TCR beta were made by quantitative 5'-RACE with molecular barcodes. TCRdb reprocessed the 5' RACE reads with MiXCR, giving one entry per CDR3 protein. The table has around 490,000 distinct CDR3 sequences, approximately 5.3% seen once. There are a few counts of this clonotype. Its antigen is as yet unknown. Study-wide points: Reportedly, disease-linked clones are significantly enriched in ankylosing spondylitis patients' matched synovial fluid. Peripheral blood samples showed relatively rare disease-linked clones, and these clones were CD8+. The study identified a TCR beta motif of under 10 highly homologous variants that appeared characteristic of ankylosing spondylitis blood.

This TCR was recovered from a male donor with ankylosing spondylitis. The chain is built from TRBV5-1 and TRBJ2-5, with D perhaps given as TRBD1 or TRBD2 (5 bases each). The sequenced sample was blood, either unsorted or a sorted T cell fraction (not recorded which). DNA of the CDR3: TGCGCCAGCAGCCTCCGGGACCCCCAAGAGACCCAGTACTTC. This sequence encodes CASSLRDPQETQYF. Full variable domain (remainder filled in from reference TRBV5-1 and TRBJ2-5): KAGVTQTPRYLIKTRGQQVTLSCSPISGHRSVSWYQQTPGQGLQFLFEYFSETQRNKGNFPGRFSGRQFSNSRSEMNVSTLELGDSALYLCASSLRDPQETQYFGPGTRLLVL.